This note documents a single T cell receptor beta chain sequence. In eight separate reactions per sample, cDNA was generated. UMIs incorporating a 6-nucleotide sample barcode were appended by means of template switching. Reprocessing the 5' RACE reads, TCRdb reports a single entry for every CDR3 protein and omits DNA. This repertoire includes 400,000 to 500,000 distinct CDR3 sequences. These data come from a study of monozygotic twins with inflammatory bowel disease. The CDR3 totals 17 residues. Per germline, CDR1 LGHDT and CDR2 YNNKEL (reference sequence). This clonotype was sampled from a human donor with ulcerative colitis or Crohn's disease, or a healthy co-twin of an affected twin (not recorded which). The chain is built from TRBV3-1 and TRBJ2-7; without DNA, the TCRdb call of TRBD2 cannot be checked. Sequences were obtained from blood. CDR3 loop: CASSQEIFGTAAYEQYF.